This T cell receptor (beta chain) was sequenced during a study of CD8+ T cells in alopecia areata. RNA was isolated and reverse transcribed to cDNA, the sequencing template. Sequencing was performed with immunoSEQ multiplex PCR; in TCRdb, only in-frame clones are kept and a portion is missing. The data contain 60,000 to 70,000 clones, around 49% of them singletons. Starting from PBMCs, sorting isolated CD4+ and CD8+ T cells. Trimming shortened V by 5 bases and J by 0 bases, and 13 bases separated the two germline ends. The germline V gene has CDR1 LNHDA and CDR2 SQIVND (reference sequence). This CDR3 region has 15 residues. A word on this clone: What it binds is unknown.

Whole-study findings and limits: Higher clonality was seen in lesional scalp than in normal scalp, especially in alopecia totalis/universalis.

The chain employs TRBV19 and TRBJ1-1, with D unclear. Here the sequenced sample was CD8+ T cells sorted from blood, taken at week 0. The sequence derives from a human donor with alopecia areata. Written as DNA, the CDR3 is TGTGCCAGTAGTTATGGCCAGATCATGAACACTGAAGCTTTCTTT. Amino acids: CASSYGQIMNTEAFF.